A single T cell receptor beta chain is shown here with its context. The antigen is undetermined. Study-wide results and caveats: In terms of TCR gene usage, tumor memory CD4+ T cells clustered together with blood and lymph node memory CD4+ cells, as well as with lymph node naive CD4+ cells.

Constant-region reverse primers amplified full-length variable regions, followed by semi-nested Nested Universal Primer A PCR. In TCRdb, the 5' RACE reads were re-called with MiXCR into one record per CDR3 protein. The repertoire has tens of thousands of distinct CDR3 sequences, about 25% of them found once; the top ten carry around 2.1%. Tregs were sorted as CD4+CD25+CD127-/low cells. Unmatched junction bases numbered 5, after V lost 5 bases and J lost 4 bases. CDR1 and CDR2 (germline): SGHTA, FQGNSA. The CDR3 totals 16 residues. This clonotype was sampled from a female donor with breast cancer. Input material: tumor-infiltrating Tregs sorted from the breast tumor. This chain connects TRBV7-2 to TRBJ2-2; 12 bases agree with TRBD2. This CDR3 reads CASSRLAGATTGELFF. Here the CDR3 DNA reads TGTGCCAGCAGCCGACTAGCGGGAGCCACCACCGGGGAGCTGTTTTTT.